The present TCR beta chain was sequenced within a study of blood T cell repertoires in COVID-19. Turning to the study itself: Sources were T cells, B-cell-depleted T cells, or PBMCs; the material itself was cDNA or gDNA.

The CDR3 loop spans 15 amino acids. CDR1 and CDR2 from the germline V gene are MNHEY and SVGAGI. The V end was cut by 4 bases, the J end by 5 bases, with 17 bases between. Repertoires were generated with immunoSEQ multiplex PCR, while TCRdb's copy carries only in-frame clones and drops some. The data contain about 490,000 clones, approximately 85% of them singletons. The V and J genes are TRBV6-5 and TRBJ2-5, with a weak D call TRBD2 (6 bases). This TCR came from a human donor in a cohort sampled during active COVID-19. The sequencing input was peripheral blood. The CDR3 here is CASSSGDAARETQYF. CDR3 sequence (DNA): TGTGCCAGCAGTTCGGGGGATGCGGCAAGGGAGACCCAGTACTTC.